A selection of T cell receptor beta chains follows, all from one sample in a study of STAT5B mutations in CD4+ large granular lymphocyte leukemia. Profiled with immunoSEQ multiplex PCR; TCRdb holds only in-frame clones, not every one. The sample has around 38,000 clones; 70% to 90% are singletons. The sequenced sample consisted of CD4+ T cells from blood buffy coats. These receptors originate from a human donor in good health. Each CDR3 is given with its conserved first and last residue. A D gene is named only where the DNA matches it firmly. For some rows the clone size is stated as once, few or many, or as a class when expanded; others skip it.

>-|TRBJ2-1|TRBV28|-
TGTGCCAGCAGTTTAACTTACAATGAGCAGTTCTTC
CASSLTYNEQFF
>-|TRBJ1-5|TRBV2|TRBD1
TGTGCCAGCAGGCCAACAGGGGTCCAGCCCCAGCATTTT
CASRPTGVQPQHF
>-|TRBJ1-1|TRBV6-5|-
TGTGCCAGCAGTCAAGGGGGGGGTAACACTGAAGCTTTCTTT
CASSQGGGNTEAFF
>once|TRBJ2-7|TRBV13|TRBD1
TGTGCCAGCAGCTCACAGGGGTCGACCTACGAGCAGTACTTC
CASSSQGSTYEQYF
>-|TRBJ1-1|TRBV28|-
TGTGCCAGCAGTCCACAGAACACTGAAGCTTTCTTT
CASSPQNTEAFF
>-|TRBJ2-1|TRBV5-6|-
TGTGCCAGCAGCGGAAAGTACAGGGTTGGGGGCAATGAGCAGTTCTTC
CASSGKYRVGGNEQFF
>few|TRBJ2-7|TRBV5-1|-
TGCGCCAGCAGCTTGGGACGGAACTACGAGCAGTACTTC
CASSLGRNYEQYF
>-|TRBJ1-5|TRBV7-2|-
TGTGCCAGCAGCTTAGGAGGGGATCAGCCCCAGCATTTT
CASSLGGDQPQHF
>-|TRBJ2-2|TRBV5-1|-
TGCGCCAGCAGCTTGGCCCCGAACACCGGGGAGCTGTTTTTT
CASSLAPNTGELFF
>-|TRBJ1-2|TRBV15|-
TGTGCCACCAGCAAGACAAAATCAGGGGCAGGTCGGGGCTACACCTTC
CATSKTKSGAGRGYTF
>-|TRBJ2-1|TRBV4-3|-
TGCGCCAGCAGCCTTTTGGGAGTGGGGAGTAATGAGCAGTTCTTC
CASSLLGVGSNEQFF
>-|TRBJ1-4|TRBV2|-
TGTGCCAGCAGTGAAGCGAAGGTGGCAGCCGCAACTAATGAAAAACTGTTTTTT
CASSEAKVAAATNEKLFF
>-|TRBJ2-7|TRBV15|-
TGTGCCACCAGCAGAGGTCGGCTAGCCGGAGAGCAGTACTTC
CATSRGRLAGEQYF
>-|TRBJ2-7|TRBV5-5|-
TGTGCCAGCAGCCCTTGGCCGGGGGAGAGGTCCTACGAGCAGTACTTC
CASSPWPGERSYEQYF
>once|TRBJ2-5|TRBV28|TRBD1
TGTGCCAGCAGTCCGTGGACAGGGCAAGAGACCCAGTACTTC
CASSPWTGQETQYF
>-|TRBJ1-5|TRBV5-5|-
TGTGCCAGCAGCGCCACAGGGTTAGGAGCTCAGCCCCAGCATTTT
CASSATGLGAQPQHF
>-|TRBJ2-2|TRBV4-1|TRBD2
TGCGCCAGCAGCCAAGATAGCGGGATAGCCGGGGAGCTGTTTTTT
CASSQDSGIAGELFF
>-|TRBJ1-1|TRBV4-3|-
TGCGCCAGCAGCCAAGGAGGGATCACTGAAGCTTTCTTT
CASSQGGITEAFF
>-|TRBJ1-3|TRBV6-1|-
TGTGCCAGCAGGTTGACACGCTCTGGAAACACCATATATTTT
CASRLTRSGNTIYF
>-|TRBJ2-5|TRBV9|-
TGTGCCAGCAGCGTCAGGCCTTCGCAAGAGACCCAGTACTTC
CASSVRPSQETQYF
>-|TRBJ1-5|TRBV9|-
TGTGCCAGCAGCGTAGAGCCTCAGCCCCAGCATTTT
CASSVEPQPQHF
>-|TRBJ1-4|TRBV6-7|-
TGTGCCAGCAGTTACCCCTCGGCTACCTGCGGAGAAAAACTGTTTTTT
CASSYPSATCGEKLFF
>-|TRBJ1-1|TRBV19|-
TGTGCCAGTAGTCCCTGGGGGGGGCCGGACACTGAAGCTTTCTTT
CASSPWGGPDTEAFF
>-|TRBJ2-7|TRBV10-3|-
TGTGCCATCAGTGAGTCGATGACAACTCGGGGCCACGAGCAGTACTTC
CAISESMTTRGHEQYF
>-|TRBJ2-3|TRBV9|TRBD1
TGTGCCAGCAGCGTAGAAGGGACAGGGGTCGGGGATACGCAGTATTTT
CASSVEGTGVGDTQYF
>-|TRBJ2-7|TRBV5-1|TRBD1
TGCGCCAGCCACCGGGACAGGGCCTCCGAGCAGTACTTC
CASHRDRASEQYF
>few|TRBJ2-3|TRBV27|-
TGTGCCAGCAAGGTCCAGGGGGGGGACTCCACAGATACGCAGTATTTT
CASKVQGGDSTDTQYF
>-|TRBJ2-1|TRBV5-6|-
TGTGCCAGCAGCTTGGTTCCCACTGGAGTTGAGCAGTTCTTC
CASSLVPTGVEQFF
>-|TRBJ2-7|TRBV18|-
TGTGCCAGCTCACCGCAGGGGGGGACGGGGGTCGAGCAGTACTTC
CASSPQGGTGVEQYF
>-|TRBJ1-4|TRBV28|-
TGTGCCAGCAGTTTATCGACTAGGGTAGGGGAAAAACTGTTTTTT
CASSLSTRVGEKLFF
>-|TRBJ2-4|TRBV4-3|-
TGCGCCAGCAGCCAAGAGGGAGGCCAAAACATTCAGTACTTC
CASSQEGGQNIQYF
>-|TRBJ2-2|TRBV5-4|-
TGTGCCAGCAGGGTGACAGATACGAACACCGGGGAGCTGTTTTTT
CASRVTDTNTGELFF
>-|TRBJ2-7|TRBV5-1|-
TGCGCCAGCAGTTCAGGGTCGTTGAGTGTTTCGAGCTCCTACGAGCAGTACTTC
CASSSGSLSVSSSYEQYF
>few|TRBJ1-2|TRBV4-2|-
TGTGCCAGCAGCGCAAGCCGGACAGATAACGGCTACACCTTC
CASSASRTDNGYTF
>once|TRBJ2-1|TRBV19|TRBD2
TGTGCCAGTAGTATAGACTTAGCGGGATCCTACAATGAGCAGTTCTTC
CASSIDLAGSYNEQFF
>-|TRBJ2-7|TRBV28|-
TGTGCCAGCAGTTTAATCGAAAATGCCTACGAGCAGTACTTC
CASSLIENAYEQYF
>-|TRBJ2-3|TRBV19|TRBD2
TGTGCCAGTAGTAGGGGCGGGGGAAGTCAAGGGGATACGCAGTATTTT
CASSRGGGSQGDTQYF
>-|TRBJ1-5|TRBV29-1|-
TGCAGCGTTGGGATGGCGGTTGATCAGCCCCAGCATTTT
CSVGMAVDQPQHF
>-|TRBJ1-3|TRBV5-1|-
TGCGCCAGCACCGATCCACAGGGAGATGGAAACACCATATATTTT
CASTDPQGDGNTIYF
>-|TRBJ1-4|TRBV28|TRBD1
TGTGCCAGCAGGTCGGGGACAGGGCTGGAAAAACTGTTTTTT
CASRSGTGLEKLFF
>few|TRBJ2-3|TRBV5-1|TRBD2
TGCGCCAGCAGCTTAGCGGGAGTAACAGATACGCAGTATTTT
CASSLAGVTDTQYF
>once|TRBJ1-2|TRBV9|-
TGTGCCAGCAGCGTAGCGGCCCGGGACCCAGGCGGTCGTGGCTACACCTTC
CASSVAARDPGGRGYTF